A single T cell receptor (beta chain) is shown here with its context. The antigen remains undetermined. The record originates from a study of T cells after yellow fever vaccination. Turning to the study itself: Preparation of fractions with low cell numbers was performed using SMART-Seq v4 Ultra Low Input.

Making TCR cDNA involved 5'RACE template switching, which added UMIs and a universal primer site. TCRdb analysed the 5' RACE reads with MiXCR anew, one entry per CDR3 protein. Counted here are 250,000 or so distinct CDR3 sequences, approximately 6.8% occurring once; the ten biggest clones make up about 1%. Study-wide results and limits: Re-detected after boosting: most primary clones, almost 98% of CD4 and 80% to 90% of CD8. The secondary T-cell response peaked on day 5, not day 15, but was weaker.

Between the trimmed V and J ends, which lost 6 bases and 3 bases, there was a span of 8 bases. The CDR3 has 12 amino acids. The TCR was taken from a man aged 25 to 40 who received the YFV17D yellow fever vaccine. The input for sequencing was CD4+ T cells sorted from PBMCs, taken on the day of the yellow fever booster vaccination. The rearrangement links TRBV12-3 or TRBV12-4 to TRBJ2-5; the D gene is possibly TRBD1 (6 bases). The CDR3 bases are TGTGCCAGCAGCCGGGACAAAGAGACCCAGTACTTC. The encoded protein is CASSRDKETQYF.